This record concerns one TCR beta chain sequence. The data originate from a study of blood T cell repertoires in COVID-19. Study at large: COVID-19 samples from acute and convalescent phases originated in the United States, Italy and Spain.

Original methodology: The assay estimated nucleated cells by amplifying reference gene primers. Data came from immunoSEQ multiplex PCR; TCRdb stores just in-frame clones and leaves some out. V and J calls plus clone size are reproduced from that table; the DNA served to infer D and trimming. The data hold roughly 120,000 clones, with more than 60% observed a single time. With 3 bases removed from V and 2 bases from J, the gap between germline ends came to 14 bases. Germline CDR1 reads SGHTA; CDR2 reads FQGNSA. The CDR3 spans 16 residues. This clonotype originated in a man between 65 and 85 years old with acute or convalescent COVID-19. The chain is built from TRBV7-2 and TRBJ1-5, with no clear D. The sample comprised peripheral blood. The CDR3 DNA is TGTGCCAGCAGCTTTTTTGGGAGAAACGGCAATCAGCCCCAGCATTTT. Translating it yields CASSFFGRNGNQPQHF.